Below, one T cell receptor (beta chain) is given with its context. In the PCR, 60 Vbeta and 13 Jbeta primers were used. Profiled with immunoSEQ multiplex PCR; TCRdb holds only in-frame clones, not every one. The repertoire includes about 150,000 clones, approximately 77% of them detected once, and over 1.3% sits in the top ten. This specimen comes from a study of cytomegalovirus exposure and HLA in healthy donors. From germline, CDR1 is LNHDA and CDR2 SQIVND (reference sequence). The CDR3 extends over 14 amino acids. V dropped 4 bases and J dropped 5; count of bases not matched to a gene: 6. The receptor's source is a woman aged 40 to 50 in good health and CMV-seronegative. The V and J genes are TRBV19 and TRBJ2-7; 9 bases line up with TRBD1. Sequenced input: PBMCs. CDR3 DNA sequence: TGTGCCAGTAGTACAAGGGACAGGGCCCACGAGCAGTACTTC. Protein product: CASSTRDRAHEQYF. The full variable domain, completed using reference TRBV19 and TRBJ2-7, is DGGITQSPKYLFRKEGQNVTLSCEQNLNHDAMYWYRQDPGQGLRLIYYSQIVNDFQKGDIAEGYSVSREKKESFPLTVTSAQKNPTAFYLCASSTRDRAHEQYFGPGTRLTVT.